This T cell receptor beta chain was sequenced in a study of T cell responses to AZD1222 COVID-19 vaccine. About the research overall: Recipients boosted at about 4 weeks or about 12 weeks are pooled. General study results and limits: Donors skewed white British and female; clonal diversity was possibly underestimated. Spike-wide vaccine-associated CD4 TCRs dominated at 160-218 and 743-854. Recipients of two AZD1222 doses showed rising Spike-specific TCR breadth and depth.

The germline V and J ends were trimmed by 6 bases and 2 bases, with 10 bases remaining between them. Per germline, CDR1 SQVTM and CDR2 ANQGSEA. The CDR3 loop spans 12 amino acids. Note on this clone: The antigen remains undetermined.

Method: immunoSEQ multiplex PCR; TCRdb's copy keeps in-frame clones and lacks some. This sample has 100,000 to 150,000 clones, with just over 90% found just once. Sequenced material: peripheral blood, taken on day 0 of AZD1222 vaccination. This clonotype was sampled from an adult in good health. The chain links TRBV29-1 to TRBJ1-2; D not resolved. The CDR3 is CSVADPNYGYTF. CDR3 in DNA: TGCAGCGTCGCGGACCCGAACTATGGCTACACCTTC.